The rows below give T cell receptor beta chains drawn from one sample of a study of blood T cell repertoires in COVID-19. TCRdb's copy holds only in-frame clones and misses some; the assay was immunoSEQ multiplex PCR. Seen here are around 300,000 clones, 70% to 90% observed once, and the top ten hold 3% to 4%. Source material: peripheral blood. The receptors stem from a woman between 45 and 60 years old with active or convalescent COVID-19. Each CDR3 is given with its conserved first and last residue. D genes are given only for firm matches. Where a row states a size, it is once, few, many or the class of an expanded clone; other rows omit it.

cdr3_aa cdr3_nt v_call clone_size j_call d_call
CAISEPMGGTGSSNEQFF TGTGCCATCAGTGAGCCGATGGGGGGGACAGGGAGTAGTAATGAGCAGTTCTTC TRBV10-3 NA TRBJ2-1 TRBD1
CASSPVAGIYNEQFF TGTGCCAGCTCCCCCGTAGCAGGGATCTACAATGAGCAGTTCTTC TRBV18 NA TRBJ2-1 NA
CASSGERGDEQYF TGTGCCAGCAGCGGGGAGCGGGGGGACGAGCAGTACTTC TRBV5-6 once TRBJ2-7 TRBD2
CASSLQAYNEQFF TGTGCCAGCAGCTTACAGGCCTACAATGAGCAGTTCTTC TRBV7-3 NA TRBJ2-1 NA
CASSPTLMTSGKTDTQYF TGTGCCAGCTCACCCACCCTTATGACTAGCGGGAAAACAGATACGCAGTATTTT TRBV18 NA TRBJ2-3 TRBD2
CASSQQGDTEAFF TGTGCCAGCAGCCAACAGGGCGACACTGAAGCTTTCTTT TRBV7-6 NA TRBJ1-1 NA
CASRELGRSNQPQHF TGTGCCAGCAGAGAACTGGGGCGGAGCAATCAGCCCCAGCATTTT TRBV28 NA TRBJ1-5 NA
CASSPQFGTGERQYF TGTGCCAGCTCACCACAATTTGGGACAGGGGAAAGGCAGTACTTC TRBV18 NA TRBJ2-7 TRBD1
CASSPPHWRNTEAFF TGTGCCAGCAGTCCCCCCCATTGGAGGAACACTGAAGCTTTCTTT TRBV28 NA TRBJ1-1 NA
CASSFGGSRNGAFF TGTGCCAGCAGCTTTGGGGGGTCGAGAAATGGGGCTTTCTTT TRBV11-2 NA TRBJ1-1 NA
CASSVTGAGTGELFF TGTGCCAGCAGCGTTACAGGCGCTGGGACCGGGGAGCTGTTTTTT TRBV9 NA TRBJ2-2 NA
CASSFLMADFTEAFF TGTGCCAGCAGCTTTTTAATGGCAGATTTCACTGAAGCTTTCTTT TRBV7-8 NA TRBJ1-1 NA
CASSQGQNTEAFF TGTGCCAGCTCACAGGGACAGAACACTGAAGCTTTCTTT TRBV18 NA TRBJ1-1 NA
CASSWGQGHEKLFF TGTGCCAGCAGCTGGGGACAGGGCCATGAAAAACTGTTTTTT TRBV7-9 NA TRBJ1-4 TRBD1
CASSLAVLNEQYF TGTGCCAGCAGTCTAGCGGTCTTAAACGAGCAGTACTTC TRBV6-2/TRBV6-3 once TRBJ2-7 TRBD2
CASSPPNQETQYF TGTGCCAGCTCACCACCTAATCAAGAGACCCAGTACTTC TRBV18 NA TRBJ2-5 NA
CASRTGTGGTNEKLFF TGTGCCAGCAGAACCGGGACAGGGGGGACTAATGAAAAACTGTTTTTT TRBV5-4 NA TRBJ1-4 TRBD1
CAIYTGTSGTLGTGELFF TGTGCCATATACACCGGGACTAGCGGGACCCTAGGGACCGGGGAGCTGTTTTTT TRBV30 NA TRBJ2-2 TRBD2
CASSFTPGQGVFSNTIYF TGTGCCAGCAGCTTTACTCCGGGACAGGGGGTATTTTCGAACACCATATATTTT TRBV7-9 NA TRBJ1-3 TRBD1
CASSLSFGELHPGNTIYF TGTGCCAGCAGCCTCAGTTTCGGGGAACTACATCCAGGAAACACCATATATTTT TRBV7-3 NA TRBJ1-3 NA
CASSPSRGALSEQFF TGTGCCAGCAGCCCCTCCCGTGGGGCGCTGAGTGAGCAGTTCTTC TRBV4-2 few TRBJ2-1 NA
CASSLDGLAGDRTDTQYF TGTGCCAGCAGCTTGGACGGACTAGCGGGCGACAGGACAGATACGCAGTATTTT TRBV13 NA TRBJ2-3 TRBD2
CASSREYWAQYF TGTGCCAGCAGCCGGGAGTACTGGGCCCAGTACTTC TRBV11-2 NA TRBJ2-5 NA
CAQQGADQPQHF TGTGCCCAACAGGGGGCGGATCAGCCCCAGCATTTT TRBV28 NA TRBJ1-5 TRBD1
CASSHGGNYGYTF TGTGCCAGCAGCCACGGAGGGAACTATGGCTACACCTTC TRBV3-1/TRBV3-2 NA TRBJ1-2 NA
CASSLAGLADYEQYF TGCGCCAGCAGCTTGGCGGGACTAGCGGACTACGAGCAGTACTTC TRBV5-1 NA TRBJ2-7 TRBD2
CASSQDSAGIYNEQFF TGCGCCAGCAGCCAAGATTCAGCGGGGATCTACAATGAGCAGTTCTTC TRBV4-3 NA TRBJ2-1 TRBD2
CATSASVGQSWNTGELFF TGTGCCACCAGTGCCTCTGTGGGACAGTCATGGAACACCGGGGAGCTGTTTTTT TRBV24-1 few TRBJ2-2 TRBD1
CASNQRQGSQPQHF TGTGCCAGCAACCAGAGACAGGGGTCTCAGCCCCAGCATTTT TRBV6-6 NA TRBJ1-5 TRBD1
CASRGGNEKLFF TGTGCCAGCAGGGGGGGGAATGAAAAACTGTTTTTT TRBV27 few TRBJ1-4 NA
CASRERGGNTIYF TGTGCCAGCCGGGAGAGGGGAGGAAACACCATATATTTT TRBV19 NA TRBJ1-3 NA
CASSLNGGTETQYF TGCGCCAGCAGCTTGAATGGCGGTACAGAGACCCAGTACTTC TRBV5-1 once TRBJ2-5 NA
CASSFASSYEQYF TGTGCCAGCAGCTTTGCTAGTTCCTACGAGCAGTACTTC TRBV5-5 NA TRBJ2-7 NA
CASSSPGTDNSPLHF TGTGCCAGCAGCTCCCCCGGGACAGATAATTCACCCCTCCACTTT TRBV7-8 NA TRBJ1-6 TRBD1
CASSYSLGHTYEQYF TGTGCCAGCAGTTACTCGCTAGGCCATACCTACGAGCAGTACTTC TRBV6-2/TRBV6-3 once TRBJ2-7 NA
CASSYLPGELFF TGTGCCAGCAGTTACCTACCCGGGGAGCTGTTTTTT TRBV6-5 NA TRBJ2-2 NA
CASSLRPSGYEQYF TGTGCCAGCAGCCTCCGTCCTAGCGGGTACGAGCAGTACTTC TRBV11-2 NA TRBJ2-7 TRBD2
CASSQDRSGTGKNYGYTF TGCGCCAGCAGCCAAGATCGTAGCGGGACAGGGAAAAACTATGGCTACACCTTC TRBV4-1 once TRBJ1-2 TRBD1
CASSNREGNTEAFF TGTGCCAGCAGCAACCGGGAGGGCAACACTGAAGCTTTCTTT TRBV11-2 NA TRBJ1-1 NA
CASSQRPQGLNEKLFF TGTGCCAGCAGCCAACGCCCCCAGGGGCTTAATGAAAAACTGTTTTTT TRBV16 NA TRBJ1-4 NA
CASGLRGGGSTDTQYF TGTGCTAGTGGTTTGAGGGGCGGGGGATCTACAGATACGCAGTATTTT TRBV12-5 NA TRBJ2-3 TRBD2
CASSTPAMDSRFPQPQHF TGTGCCAGCAGCACCCCGGCGATGGACAGCAGGTTCCCTCAGCCCCAGCATTTT TRBV6-9 NA TRBJ1-5 NA